This TCR beta chain was sequenced during a study of T cells in women clearing cervical HPV infection listed by TCRdb under 2018. General notes on the study: Cases were some 24 women with histologically confirmed HPV16-related CIN3 or worse, including a couple of invasive cancers. The controls were 25 to 30 women whose single incident HPV16 infection cleared within 12 months with no development of precancer or cancer. Blood from cases was drawn at the visit where the lesion was first identified, while blood from controls was drawn once the infection was no longer detected. For cases, a median interval of 149 days, with an interquartile range of about 80 to 200 days, was observed between lesion detection and blood sampling. Since only a few of the women had HLA typing available, the possibility that HLA type was acting as a confounder could not be ruled out. The exploratory proof-of-principle case-control study was nested within the Guanacaste HPV Natural History Study in Costa Rica and compared TCR repertoires across cervical HPV16 outcomes. Cases and controls were matched on age within five years and on year of sample collection. A median age of around 30 years was observed in cases versus roughly 40 in controls, and no significant differences in baseline characteristics were found. In the parent cohort, about 10,000 women aged 18 or older were enrolled in Guanacaste, Costa Rica, during 1993 to 1994 and then followed for less than 8 years. Five blinded duplicates per group were added as quality controls, giving around 60 samples: around 50 participants and some 10 replicates. The research as a whole found: Random forest classifiers that combined richness and V gene abundances separated cases from controls with an estimated AUC of 0.83. T-cell numbers per sample were unknown, so richness differences could reflect varying T-cell content rather than repertoire biology. TRBV6-7 relative abundance was lower in cases than in controls (around 0.11% versus 0.15%; Bonferroni P = 0.0008). Whether associations preceded infection or resulted from infection could not be shown with the cross-sectional design, and effector/memory subsets and HPV-specific T cells were not isolated. Across sequencing depths, CIN3+ cases showed significantly higher TCR repertoire richness than controls, but evenness did not differ between the groups.

Using the immunoSEQ assay, multiplex PCR amplified TCR beta CDR3 regions from an average of roughly 1,200 ng of genomic DNA per sample. The assay corrected primer bias using a complete synthetic TCR repertoire to establish an amplification baseline. Amplicons were sequenced on the Illumina platform. In the source study's methods: Sequences were error-corrected by clustering with frequency ratios and a modified nearest-neighbor algorithm and were then analyzed in the immunoSEQ Analyzer with IMGT gene definitions. At each rarefaction depth, TCR richness and evenness were averaged over 20 rarefaction repeats, and samples with fewer sequences than the depth were excluded. Relative abundances of V, D and J genes were compared between groups using Wilcoxon rank sum tests, with FDR correction applied. An intraclass correlation of 95% to 97% for TCR richness and an average of around 82% across 66 gene segments were obtained from the blinded duplicates. This immuneACCESS table, as held by TCRdb, lists in-frame sequences with V and J called but not all clones. Of the missing ones, under half trace to an unresolved V gene in checked studies; the others have no known cause. V and J calls and clone size are copied from that table; D and trimming were computed from the DNA. This sample's table lists 30,000 or so clones. 3% to 4% of the sample is taken by the ten largest.

With regard to this clone: What this receptor recognizes is not known. The read falls 3 residues short of the CDR3 end, and the missing part is taken from the germline J gene.

Every participant had a single incident cervical HPV16 infection, and women with prevalent HPV16 infections were excluded. Cervical HPV DNA was detected with MY09/MY11 PCR, and genotyping was done by dot-blot hybridization. Fifteen mL of heparinized blood were centrifuged, and the buffy coat was aliquoted, frozen at -30°C, then stored at -80°C. Genomic DNA was extracted from buffy coat specimens using QIAGEN kits. In the germline V gene, CDR1 corresponds to SNHLY and CDR2 to FYNNEI. The CDR3 contains 14 residues, cysteine and phenylalanine counted. Sequencing covers 33 bases of the CDR3, shown here with the frame starting at base 1. V is cut back by 6 bases and J by 2 bases, with 6 bases in the junction unmatched.

In this chain, TRBV2 is recombined with TRBJ2-7; the central 8 bases match TRBD1. Sequenced input: blood buffy coat. The source of this sequence is a woman aged 18 to 75 with a cervical HPV16 infection that either progressed to CIN3+ or cleared (not recorded which). The CDR3 bases that were read are TGTGCCAGCAGGACGCAACAGGGGGCCTACGAG. Translated, it gives CASRTQQGAYE. The whole CDR3 region reads CASRTQQGAYEQYF.